One T cell receptor (beta chain) is described in this entry. This sample stems from a study of Graves' ophthalmopathy and Graves' hyperthyroidism. V gave up 5 bases and J gave up 4 bases, with 11 bases separating them. Looked up from germline, CDR1 is ENHRY and CDR2 is SYGVKD. The length of the CDR3 is 13 residues. The TCR beta CDR3 regions underwent amplification from RNA transcripts. RT-PCR in the first round used HTBI primers; a second-round multiplex PCR followed. TCRdb redid the calling of the multiplex PCR reads with MiXCR, one entry per CDR3 protein. Here the sample spans almost 750,000 distinct CDR3 sequences, roughly 40% being singletons.

This TCR derives from an adult man with Graves' ophthalmopathy. The sequenced sample consisted of peripheral blood. This chain connects TRBV10-3 to TRBJ1-1; D ambiguous. The CDR3 DNA follows: TGTGCCATCAGTTACGGCCCCGGCACTGAAGCTTTCTTT. Its translation: CAISYGPGTEAFF.